This T cell receptor beta chain was documented in a study of blood T cell repertoires in COVID-19. Assay: immunoSEQ multiplex PCR; the TCRdb copy retains only in-frame clones and omits some. Of 250,000 to 400,000 clones listed, over 75% are singletons. This CDR3 has 15 residues. Germline assignment: CDR1 LGHDT and CDR2 YNNKEL (reference sequence). V lost 2 bases to trimming and J lost 9 bases; unmatched junction nucleotides: 8. This receptor was obtained from a man in his fifties or sixties with active or convalescent COVID-19. The chain links TRBV3-1 (or the pseudogene TRBV3-2) to TRBJ2-1; TRBD2 matches at 9 bases. Specimen: peripheral blood. The CDR3 here is CASSQKDPSGAEQFF. The CDR3, as DNA: TGTGCCAGCAGCCAAAAAGATCCTAGCGGGGCTGAGCAGTTCTTC.